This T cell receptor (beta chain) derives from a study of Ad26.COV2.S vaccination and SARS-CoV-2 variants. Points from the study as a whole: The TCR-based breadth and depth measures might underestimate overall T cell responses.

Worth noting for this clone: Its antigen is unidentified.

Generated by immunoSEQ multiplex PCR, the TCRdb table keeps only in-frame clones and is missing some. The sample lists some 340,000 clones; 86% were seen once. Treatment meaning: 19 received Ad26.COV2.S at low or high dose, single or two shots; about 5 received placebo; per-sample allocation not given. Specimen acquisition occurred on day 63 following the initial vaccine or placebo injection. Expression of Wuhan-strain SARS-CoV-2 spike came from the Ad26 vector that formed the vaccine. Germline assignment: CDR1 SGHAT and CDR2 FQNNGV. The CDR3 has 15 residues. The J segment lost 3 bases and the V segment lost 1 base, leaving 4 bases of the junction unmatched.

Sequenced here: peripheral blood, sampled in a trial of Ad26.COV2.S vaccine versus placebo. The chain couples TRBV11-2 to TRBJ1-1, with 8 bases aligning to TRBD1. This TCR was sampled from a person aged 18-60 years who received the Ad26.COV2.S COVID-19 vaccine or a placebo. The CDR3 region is CASSLGQGAYTEAFF. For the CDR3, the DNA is TGTGCCAGCAGCTTAGGTCAGGGGGCATACACTGAAGCTTTCTTT.